These T cell receptor beta chains were read from a single sample in a study of vaccination effects on CD4 cells after COVID-19. Data came from immunoSEQ multiplex PCR; TCRdb stores just in-frame clones and leaves some out. The table lists 25,000 to 35,000 clones, around 67% of them singletons. Their target antigens are unknown. The sample in question was CD4+ T cells from PBMCs cultured with HCoV-229E spike peptides, obtained after COVID-19 vaccination. All receptors come from a human donor who received a COVID-19 vaccine. The CDR3 runs from the conserved cysteine through the conserved F or W. D genes are given only for firm matches. Only some rows state a clone size, as once, few, many or a class for expanded clones.

d_gene	v_gene	j_gene	abundance	CDR3nt	CDR3aa
TRBD1	TRBV18	TRBJ1-1	NA	TGTGCCAGCTCACCCGTACAGGGGGCGCAGTACACTGAAGCTTTCTTT	CASSPVQGAQYTEAFF
NA	TRBV6-5	TRBJ1-1	NA	TGTGCCAGCGGGCGGCTCAGGAACACTGAAGCTTTCTTT	CASGRLRNTEAFF
NA	TRBV5-1	TRBJ2-2	NA	TGCGCCAGCAGCTGGGGTGGTTCGAACACCGGGGAGCTGTTTTTT	CASSWGGSNTGELFF
NA	TRBV12-3/TRBV12-4	TRBJ1-2	few	TGTGCCAGCAGTTTAGAGGCAGGGAGAGGCTACACCTTC	CASSLEAGRGYTF
NA	TRBV6-1	TRBJ1-2	NA	TGTGCCAGCAGTGAAGGGGCGGCTAACTATGGCTACACCTTC	CASSEGAANYGYTF
TRBD1	TRBV4-2	TRBJ1-2	NA	TGTGCCAGCAGCCAACCGTCACGGACAGGGGGCGGAGGCTACACCTTC	CASSQPSRTGGGGYTF
NA	TRBV3-1/TRBV3-2	TRBJ2-1	NA	TGTGCCAGCAGCTCAATCGGGGATGAGCAGTTCTTC	CASSSIGDEQFF
TRBD2	TRBV3-1/TRBV3-2	TRBJ2-3	NA	TGTGCCAGCAGCAGTAGCGGGGGGCTCACAGATACGCAGTATTTT	CASSSSGGLTDTQYF
TRBD2	TRBV11-3	TRBJ2-3	NA	TGTGCCAGCAGCTTACAAAGCGGGAGGGCCCTGGATACGCAGTATTTT	CASSLQSGRALDTQYF
NA	TRBV4-1	TRBJ2-7	NA	TGCGCCAGCAGCCTAAGACTAGTTTCCGGCGAGCAGTACTTC	CASSLRLVSGEQYF
NA	TRBV27	TRBJ1-4	NA	TGTGCCAGCAGTCCGCGGGCAGGGGCTAAAGAAAAACTGTTTTTT	CASSPRAGAKEKLFF
TRBD2	TRBV2	TRBJ2-5	NA	TGTGCCAGCACTAGCGGGGGGGTGGCAGAGACCCAGTACTTC	CASTSGGVAETQYF
NA	TRBV19	TRBJ2-7	NA	TGTGCCAGTAGTGCGAGGAGGGGTCCCGATTGGGGCGAGCAGTACTTC	CASSARRGPDWGEQYF
NA	TRBV5-1	TRBJ2-7	NA	TGCGCCAGCAGCGGGACAAACAAGGCATACGAGCAGTACTTC	CASSGTNKAYEQYF
NA	TRBV5-4	TRBJ2-2	NA	TGTGCCAGCAGCGGCCCCGGGACGGTGAACACCGGGGAGCTGTTTTTT	CASSGPGTVNTGELFF
NA	TRBV3-1/TRBV3-2	TRBJ2-3	NA	TGTGCCAGCAGCCAAGATAGGATCACAGATACGCAGTATTTT	CASSQDRITDTQYF
NA	TRBV5-1	TRBJ2-1	NA	TGCGCCAGCAGCTTGGTAATAGGGAGAGGGTACAATGAGCAGTTCTTC	CASSLVIGRGYNEQFF
NA	TRBV18	TRBJ2-5	NA	TGTGCCAGCTCACCCACCGTCGGGGAGACCCAGTACTTC	CASSPTVGETQYF
NA	TRBV11-2	TRBJ2-7	few	TGTGCCAGCAGCTCCTTCCAAGGTGGGAAGCAGTACTTC	CASSSFQGGKQYF
TRBD1	TRBV4-1	TRBJ1-5	NA	TGCGCCAGCAGCCAAGACCCTAAGACAGGGCTGGATCAGCCCCAGCATTTT	CASSQDPKTGLDQPQHF
TRBD2	TRBV10-1	TRBJ2-1	NA	TGCGCCAGCAGTGCGGGACTATCCTACAATGAGCAGTTCTTC	CASSAGLSYNEQFF
NA	TRBV7-9	TRBJ1-2	NA	TGTGCCAGCAGCTTCGGGGGGGCCGGAAACTATGGCTACACCTTC	CASSFGGAGNYGYTF
TRBD1	TRBV2	TRBJ1-3	medium-sized	TGTGCCAGCACTAACCGCGGGACAGGCGGAAACACCATATATTTT	CASTNRGTGGNTIYF
TRBD1	TRBV11-2	TRBJ1-2	NA	TGTGCCAGCAGCTTAACTACTGGGACAGCTAACTATGGCTACACCTTC	CASSLTTGTANYGYTF
NA	TRBV11-1	TRBJ1-1	NA	TGTGCCAGCAGCTTCACCACTGAAGCTTTCTTT	CASSFTTEAFF
TRBD2	TRBV5-6	TRBJ2-3	NA	TGTGCCAGCAGATACGGACTAGCGGGCCTCACAGATACGCAGTATTTT	CASRYGLAGLTDTQYF
NA	TRBV10-3	TRBJ1-6	NA	TGTGCCATCAGGAGAAATTCCCAATTATCGTCACCCCTCCACTTT	CAIRRNSQLSSPLHF
NA	TRBV11-2	TRBJ2-5	NA	TGTGCCAGCAGCTACAGCCATATGGGGGAGACCCAGTACTTC	CASSYSHMGETQYF
TRBD2	TRBV5-1	TRBJ2-1	NA	TGCGCCAGCAGCTTAGGAGGGAGGGCCTACAATGAGCAGTTCTTC	CASSLGGRAYNEQFF
NA	TRBV12-3/TRBV12-4	TRBJ1-2	NA	TGTGCCAGCAGTTTAGCGAGTGGGGTCGGCTACACCTTC	CASSLASGVGYTF
NA	TRBV11-1	TRBJ2-2	NA	TGTGCCAGCGGAGGTTGGTCCGGGGAGCTGTTTTTT	CASGGWSGELFF
NA	TRBV29-1	TRBJ1-5	NA	TGCAGCGTCGTCGCCGGATCTAGCAATCAGCCCCAGCATTTT	CSVVAGSSNQPQHF
NA	TRBV3-1/TRBV3-2	TRBJ2-5	NA	TGTGCCAGCGGCGGCCTAGCTATAGAGACCCAGTACTTC	CASGGLAIETQYF
NA	TRBV9	TRBJ1-2	NA	TGTGCCAGCAGCCCAGATGGGGTAAGACTCTATGGCTACACCTTC	CASSPDGVRLYGYTF
NA	TRBV6-5	TRBJ1-1	NA	TGTGCCAGCAGTTATCAGGTAGACACTGAAGCTTTCTTT	CASSYQVDTEAFF
TRBD1	TRBV9	TRBJ2-5	few	TGTGCCAGCAGCGCATCGGGACAGGTGATTGAGACCCAGTACTTC	CASSASGQVIETQYF
NA	TRBV13	TRBJ1-1	NA	TGTGCCAGCGGGACATTGAACACTGAAGCTTTCTTT	CASGTLNTEAFF
TRBD1	TRBV10-3	TRBJ1-2	NA	TGTGCCATCAATCCGGGACAGGGGGCACGTAGACTCTATGGCTACACCTTC	CAINPGQGARRLYGYTF
NA	TRBV3-1/TRBV3-2	TRBJ2-2	NA	TGTGCCAGCAGCCAATTAGGCGGTGGTGCCGGGGAGCTGTTTTTT	CASSQLGGGAGELFF
TRBD2	TRBV29-1	TRBJ2-1	NA	TGCAGCGTGAAGTGGCGGGAGGGCAGCAATGAGCAGTTCTTC	CSVKWREGSNEQFF
NA	TRBV4-1	TRBJ2-4	NA	TGCGCCAGCAGCCAAGTCGAAGGTCCCATTCAGTACTTC	CASSQVEGPIQYF
NA	TRBV12-3/TRBV12-4	TRBJ2-7	NA	TGTGCCAGCAGTTCTAGCGTATCCTACGAGCAGTACTTC	CASSSSVSYEQYF
NA	TRBV29-1	TRBJ1-5	NA	TGCAGCGTTGGGGAGCAGGTCAATCAGCCCCAGCATTTT	CSVGEQVNQPQHF
TRBD1	TRBV6-5	TRBJ1-5	NA	TGTGCCAGCAGACAGACAGGGGGCCCCAATCAGCCCCAGCATTTT	CASRQTGGPNQPQHF
NA	TRBV5-5	TRBJ1-3	NA	TGTGCCAGCAGCTCAACTGGAAACACCATATATTTT	CASSSTGNTIYF
TRBD2	TRBV6-6	TRBJ2-7	few	TGTGCCAGCAGCCCCGCTAGCGGACTTTGGCAGCAGTACTTC	CASSPASGLWQQYF
TRBD2	TRBV9	TRBJ2-2	NA	TGTGCCAGCAGCGAATGGACTAGCGGGACTAACACCGGGGAGCTGTTTTTT	CASSEWTSGTNTGELFF
NA	TRBV6-1	TRBJ1-4	NA	TGTGCCAGCAGTGAAGATGGCCGCGCAACTAATGAAAAACTGTTTTTT	CASSEDGRATNEKLFF
NA	TRBV6-5	TRBJ1-2	NA	TGTGCCAGCAGTTACTCGAGAACAGGTGGTGGCTATGGCTACACCTTC	CASSYSRTGGGYGYTF
NA	TRBV10-3	TRBJ2-2	few	TGTGCCATCACGGAAAACACCGGGGAGCTGTTTTTT	CAITENTGELFF
NA	TRBV11-2	TRBJ2-3	NA	TGTGCCAGCAGCTTAGTAGGCCCTCTGGGGACGCAGTATTTT	CASSLVGPLGTQYF
NA	TRBV19	TRBJ1-3	NA	TGTGCCAGTATTACCTCCGAGGTAGCGGGAAACACCATATATTTT	CASITSEVAGNTIYF
TRBD1	TRBV19	TRBJ2-7	NA	TGTGCCAGTAGTGGTCCCTGGGACAGGGACTACGAGCAGTACTTC	CASSGPWDRDYEQYF
NA	TRBV4-1	TRBJ1-1	NA	TGCGCCAGCAGCCAAGTTGGGGCTGTGGCGCGAGGAGCTTTCTTT	CASSQVGAVARGAFF
NA	TRBV27	TRBJ2-7	NA	TGTGCCAGCAGTTTTTTGGGGGGAGCGGAGCAGTACTTC	CASSFLGGAEQYF